This T cell receptor beta chain was found in a study of blood T cell repertoires in COVID-19 (dated by TCRdb to the early 2020s). Study-level background: Samples from collaborators originated in the United States, Italy and Spain and spanned both the acute and convalescent phases of COVID-19. Sample metadata almost always included a de-identified subject ID, COVID-19 status, age in years and sex. The samples were drawn from the first 160 participants of the ongoing ImmuneRACE study and from some 1,300 subjects provided by 6 global collaborators. Where available, HLA class I and class II types were taken from metadata supplied by the sample provider and were not determined by assay-based typing. Subjects who had been exposed to COVID-19, were actively infected with it, or had recovered from it provided the deeply sampled blood TCRbeta repertoires that made up the dataset. The material from the prospective study consisted of cDNA or gDNA derived from T cells, B-cell-depleted T cells, or PBMCs. The repertoires were made available in a free public database intended to serve as a resource for research on the immune response to SARS-CoV-2.

What the study reported, not specific to this receptor: Clinical and demographic metadata were provided uncurated, with the amount varying by source and participant.

Whole blood was collected in K2EDTA tubes by collaborating institutions according to the institutions' own protocols. For TCRbeta analysis, collaborators shipped samples in one of three forms: frozen whole blood, isolated PBMCs, or DNA extracted from either of those sample types. V loses 5 bases of germline sequence and J loses 1 base, and the interval between the two ends is 8 bases. The germline V gene supplies CDR1 ENHRY and CDR2 SYGVKD. Inclusive of the bounding cysteine and phenylalanine, the CDR3 is 13 residues long. Left in the record is the CDR3 DNA by itself, 39 bases read in frame from the first base. TCRbeta CDR3 regions were amplified from genomic DNA using the immunoSEQ Assay, a bias-controlled multiplex PCR. For the original study's pipeline: Nucleated cell counts per sample were estimated from amplification of reference gene primers within the assay. Sequence reads were collapsed and filtered to measure the absolute abundance of every unique TCRbeta CDR3 rearrangement. For each sample, productive Simpson clonality was calculated as the square root of Simpson's diversity index across productive rearrangements. Drawn from immuneACCESS, this table holds only the in-frame rearrangements with V and J called that TCRdb kept. Clones are partly lost; checked studies trace under half to an unresolved V gene and leave the rest unexplained. That table gives V, J and clone size, and the DNA gave D and trimming. The sample table records approximately 150,000 clones; approximately 85% of these occur just once. The top ten constitute 0.8% to 1.2% of the sample.

A remark on this clone: The antigen it recognizes is unknown. The input lacks base qualities; no much larger clone sits a single base away.

The material sequenced was peripheral blood. The sequence was collected from a man aged 40-55 years with acute or convalescent COVID-19. The chain was built from TRBV10-3 and TRBJ1-1; TRBD1 is a possible D gene, resting on 6 matching bases. The DNA sequence is TGTGCCATCAGTCAGGGGCCGAACACTGAAGCTTTCTTT. Translated, it gives CAISQGPNTEAFF.